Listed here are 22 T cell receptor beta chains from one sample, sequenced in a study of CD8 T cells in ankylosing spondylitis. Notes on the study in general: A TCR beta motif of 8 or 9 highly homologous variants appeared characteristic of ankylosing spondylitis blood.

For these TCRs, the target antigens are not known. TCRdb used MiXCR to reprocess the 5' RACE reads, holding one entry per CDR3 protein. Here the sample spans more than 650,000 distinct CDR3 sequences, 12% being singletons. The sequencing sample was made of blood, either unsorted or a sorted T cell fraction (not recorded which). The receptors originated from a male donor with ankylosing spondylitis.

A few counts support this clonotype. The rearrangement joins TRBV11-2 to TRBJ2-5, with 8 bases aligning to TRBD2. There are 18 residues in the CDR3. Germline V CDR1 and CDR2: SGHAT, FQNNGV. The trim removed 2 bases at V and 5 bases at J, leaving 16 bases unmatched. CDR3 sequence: CASSLFGSRSSGMETQYF. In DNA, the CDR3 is TGTGCCAGCAGCTTATTCGGGAGTAGGAGTAGCGGGATGGAGACCCAGTACTTC.

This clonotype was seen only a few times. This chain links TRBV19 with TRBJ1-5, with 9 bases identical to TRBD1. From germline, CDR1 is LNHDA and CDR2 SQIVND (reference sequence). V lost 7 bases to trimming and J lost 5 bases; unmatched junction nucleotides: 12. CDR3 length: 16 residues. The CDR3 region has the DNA TGTGCCAGTACCACGGCTCCGGGACAGGGTTATCAGCCCCAGCATTTT. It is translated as CASTTAPGQGYQPQHF.

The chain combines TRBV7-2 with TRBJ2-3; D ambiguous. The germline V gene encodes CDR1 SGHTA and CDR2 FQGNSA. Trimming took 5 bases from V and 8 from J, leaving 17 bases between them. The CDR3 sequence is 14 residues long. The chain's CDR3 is CASSPTARISTQYF. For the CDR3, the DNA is TGTGCCAGCAGCCCAACAGCCCGCATTAGTACGCAGTATTTT.

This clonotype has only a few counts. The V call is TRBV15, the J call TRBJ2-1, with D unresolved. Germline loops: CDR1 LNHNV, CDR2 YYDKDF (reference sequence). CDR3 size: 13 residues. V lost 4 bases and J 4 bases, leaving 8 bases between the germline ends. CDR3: CATSIVTYNEQFF. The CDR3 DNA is TGTGCCACCAGCATCGTTACATACAATGAGCAGTTCTTC.

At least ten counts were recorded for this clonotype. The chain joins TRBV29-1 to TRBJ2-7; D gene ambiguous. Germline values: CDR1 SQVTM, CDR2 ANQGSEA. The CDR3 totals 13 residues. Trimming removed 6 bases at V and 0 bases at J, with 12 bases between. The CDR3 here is CSVALFSSYEQYF. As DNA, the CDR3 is TGCAGCGTGGCCCTTTTCAGCTCCTACGAGCAGTACTTC.

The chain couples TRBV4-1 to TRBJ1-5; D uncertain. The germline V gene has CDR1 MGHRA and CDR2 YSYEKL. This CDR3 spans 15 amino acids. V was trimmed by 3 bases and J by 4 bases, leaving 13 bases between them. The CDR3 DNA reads TGCGCCAGCAGCCAGTGGGTGTTGGGGAATCAGCCCCAGCATTTT. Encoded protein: CASSQWVLGNQPQHF.

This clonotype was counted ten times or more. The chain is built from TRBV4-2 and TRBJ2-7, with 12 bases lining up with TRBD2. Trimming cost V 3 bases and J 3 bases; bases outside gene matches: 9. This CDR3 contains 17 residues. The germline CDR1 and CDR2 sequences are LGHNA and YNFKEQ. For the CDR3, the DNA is TGTGCCAGCAGCCAGGGGGCCGGACTAGCGGGGATCTACGAGCAGTACTTC. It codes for CASSQGAGLAGIYEQYF.

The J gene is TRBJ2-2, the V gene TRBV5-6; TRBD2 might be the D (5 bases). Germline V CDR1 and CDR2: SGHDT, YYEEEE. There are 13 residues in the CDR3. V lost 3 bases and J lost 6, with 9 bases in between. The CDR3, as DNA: TGTGCCAGCAGCTCTACAGCGGCCGGGGAGCTGTTTTTT. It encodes CASSSTAAGELFF.

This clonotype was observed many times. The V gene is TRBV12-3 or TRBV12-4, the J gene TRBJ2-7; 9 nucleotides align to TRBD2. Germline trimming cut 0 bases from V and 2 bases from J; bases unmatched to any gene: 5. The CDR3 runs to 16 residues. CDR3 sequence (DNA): TGTGCCAGCAGTTTAGCGGCGATAGCGGGAGCCTACGAGCAGTACTTC. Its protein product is CASSLAAIAGAYEQYF.

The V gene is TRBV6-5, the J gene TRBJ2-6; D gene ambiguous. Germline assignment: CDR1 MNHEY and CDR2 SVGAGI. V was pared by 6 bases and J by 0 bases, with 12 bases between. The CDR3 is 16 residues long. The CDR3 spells CASRSPGFSGANVLTF. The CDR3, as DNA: TGTGCCAGCAGAAGCCCAGGTTTCTCTGGGGCCAACGTCCTGACTTTC.

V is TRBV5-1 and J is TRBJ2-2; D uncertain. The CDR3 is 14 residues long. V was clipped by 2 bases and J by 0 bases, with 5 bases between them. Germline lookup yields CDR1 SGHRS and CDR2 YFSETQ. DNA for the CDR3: TGCGCCAGCAGCTTTACACCGAACACCGGGGAGCTGTTTTTT. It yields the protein CASSFTPNTGELFF.

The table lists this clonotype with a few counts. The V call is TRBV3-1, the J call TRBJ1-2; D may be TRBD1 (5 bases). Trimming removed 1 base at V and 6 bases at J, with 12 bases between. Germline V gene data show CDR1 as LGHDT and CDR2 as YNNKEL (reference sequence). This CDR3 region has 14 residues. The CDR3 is CASSQGVGGNGYTF. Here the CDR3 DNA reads TGTGCCAGCAGCCAAGGGGTCGGGGGAAATGGCTACACCTTC.

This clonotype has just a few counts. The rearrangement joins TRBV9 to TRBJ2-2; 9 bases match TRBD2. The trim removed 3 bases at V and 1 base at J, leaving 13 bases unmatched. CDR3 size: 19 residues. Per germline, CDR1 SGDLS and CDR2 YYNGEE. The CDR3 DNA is TGTGCCAGCAGCGGCCCCCCGGAGAGCGGGAGGCGGAACACCGGGGAGCTGTTTTTT. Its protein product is CASSGPPESGRRNTGELFF.

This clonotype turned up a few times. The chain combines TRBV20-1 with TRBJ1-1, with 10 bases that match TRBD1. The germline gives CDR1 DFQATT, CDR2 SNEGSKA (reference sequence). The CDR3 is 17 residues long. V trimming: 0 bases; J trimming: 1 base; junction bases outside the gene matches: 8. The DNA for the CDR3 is TGCAGTGCTAGAGATCCGAGACAGGGGGCTAAGAACACTGAAGCTTTCTTT. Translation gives CSARDPRQGAKNTEAFF.

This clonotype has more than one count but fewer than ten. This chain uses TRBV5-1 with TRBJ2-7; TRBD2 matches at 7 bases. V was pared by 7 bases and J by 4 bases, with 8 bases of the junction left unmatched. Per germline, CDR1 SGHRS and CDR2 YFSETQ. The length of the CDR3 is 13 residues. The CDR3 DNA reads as TGCGCCAGCCGTCCCAGGGAGGGGTACGAGCAGTACTTC. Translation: CASRPREGYEQYF.

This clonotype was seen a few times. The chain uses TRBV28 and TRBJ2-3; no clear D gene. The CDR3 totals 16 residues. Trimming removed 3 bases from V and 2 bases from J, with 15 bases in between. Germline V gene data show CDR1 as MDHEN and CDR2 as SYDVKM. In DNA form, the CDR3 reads TGTGCCAGCAGTTTGAGGAGCGCCTACCTCACAGATACGCAGTATTTT. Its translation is CASSLRSAYLTDTQYF.

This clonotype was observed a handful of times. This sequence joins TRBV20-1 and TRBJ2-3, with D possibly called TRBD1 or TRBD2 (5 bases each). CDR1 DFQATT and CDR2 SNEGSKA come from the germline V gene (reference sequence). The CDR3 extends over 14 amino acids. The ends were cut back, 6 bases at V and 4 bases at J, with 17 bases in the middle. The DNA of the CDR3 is TGCAGTGCCCGAGGGCAGGGAGAAGCAGATACGCAGTATTTT. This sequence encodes CSARGQGEADTQYF.

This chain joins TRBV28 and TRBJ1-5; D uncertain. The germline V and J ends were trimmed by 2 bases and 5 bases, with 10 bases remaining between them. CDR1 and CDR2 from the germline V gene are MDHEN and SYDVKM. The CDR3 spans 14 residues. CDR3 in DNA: TGTGCCAGCAGTTTAGTTTCCGACGATCAGCCCCAGCATTTT. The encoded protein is CASSLVSDDQPQHF.

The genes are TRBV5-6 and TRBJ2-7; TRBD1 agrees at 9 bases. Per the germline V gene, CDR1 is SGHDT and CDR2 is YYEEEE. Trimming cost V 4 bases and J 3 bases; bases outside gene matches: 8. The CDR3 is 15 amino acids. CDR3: CASSRDSDRGYEQYF. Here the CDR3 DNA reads TGTGCCAGCAGCCGGGACTCGGACAGGGGCTACGAGCAGTACTTC. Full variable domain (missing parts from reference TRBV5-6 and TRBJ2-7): DAGVTQSPTHLIKTRGQQVTLRCSPKSGHDTVSWYQQALGQGPQFIFQYYEEEERQRGNFPDRFSGHQFPNYSSELNVNALLLGDSALYLCASSRDSDRGYEQYFGPGTRLTVT.

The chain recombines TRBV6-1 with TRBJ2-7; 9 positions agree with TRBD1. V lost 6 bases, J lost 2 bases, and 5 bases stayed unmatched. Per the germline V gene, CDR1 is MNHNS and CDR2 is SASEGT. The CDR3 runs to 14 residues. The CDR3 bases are TGTGCCAGCAGGTTGGGGACAGGGCCCTACGAGCAGTACTTC. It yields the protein CASRLGTGPYEQYF.

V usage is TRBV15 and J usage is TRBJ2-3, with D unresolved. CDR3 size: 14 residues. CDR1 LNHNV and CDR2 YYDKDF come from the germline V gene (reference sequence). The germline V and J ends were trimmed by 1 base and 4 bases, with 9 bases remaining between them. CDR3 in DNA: TGTGCCACCAGCAGAGGAAGGCGACCAGATACGCAGTATTTT. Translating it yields CATSRGRRPDTQYF. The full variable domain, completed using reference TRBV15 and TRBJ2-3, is DAMVIQNPRYQVTQFGKPVTLSCSQTLNHNVMYWYQQKSSQAPKLLFHYYDKDFNNEADTPDNFQSRRPNTSFCFLDIRSPGLGDTAMYLCATSRGRRPDTQYFGPGTRLTVL.

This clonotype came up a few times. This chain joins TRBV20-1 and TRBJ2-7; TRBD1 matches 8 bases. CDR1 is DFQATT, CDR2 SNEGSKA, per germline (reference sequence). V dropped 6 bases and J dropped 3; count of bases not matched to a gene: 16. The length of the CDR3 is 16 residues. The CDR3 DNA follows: TGCAGTGCCAATCCCCCCGGACAGGGCGTCGACTACGAGCAGTACTTC. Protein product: CSANPPGQGVDYEQYF.